The present entry profiles one T cell receptor (beta chain) with its context. Its antigen is unknown. Base quality data are lacking; no much larger clone is found one base away. TCRbeta CDR3 regions were amplified from genomic DNA using the immunoSEQ Assay, a bias-controlled multiplex PCR. The published analysis was carried out like this. Within the assay, amplification of reference gene primers was used to estimate how many nucleated cells each sample contained. Sequence reads were collapsed and filtered to measure the absolute abundance of every unique TCRbeta CDR3 rearrangement. Productive Simpson clonality was computed per sample as the square root of Simpson's diversity index over productive rearrangements. TCRdb's version of the immuneACCESS table is confined to in-frame rearrangements and falls short of the full clone set. An unresolved V gene accounts for under half of the shortfall where checked; the remainder is of unknown origin. The V and J calls and the clone size are those of that table, but D and trimming were determined from the DNA. Here the sample has about 200,000 clones; less than 95% occur a single time. The top ten clonotypes cover about 0.8% of the sample.

The entry originates in a study of blood T cell repertoires in COVID-19 (TCRdb year 2020). As for the study more broadly: Samples covering the acute and convalescent phases of COVID-19 were provided by collaborators in the United States, Italy and Spain. The sample metadata nearly always contained a de-identified subject ID, COVID-19 status, age in years and sex. The material from the prospective study consisted of cDNA or gDNA derived from T cells, B-cell-depleted T cells, or PBMCs. The repertoires were released in a freely available public database meant as a resource for research on the immune response to SARS-CoV-2. The samples were drawn from the first 160 participants of the ongoing ImmuneRACE study and from 950 to 1,500 subjects provided by 6 global collaborators. Subjects who had been exposed to COVID-19, were actively infected with it, or had recovered from it provided the deeply sampled blood TCRbeta repertoires that made up the dataset. Where HLA class I and class II types were available, the types were taken from metadata supplied by the sample provider, not from assay-based typing. Overall study results and their limits: Clinical and demographic metadata were provided uncurated, with the amount varying by source and participant.

One collaborating source in Seattle enrolled patients while the patients were actively infected and followed the patients over time throughout the course of disease. Whole blood was collected in K2EDTA tubes by collaborating institutions according to the institutions' own protocols. For TCRbeta analysis, collaborator samples were shipped as frozen whole blood, as isolated PBMCs, or as DNA extracted from either sample type. The sample taken for sequencing was peripheral blood. The sequence was collected from a man between 25 and 39 years old with COVID-19, enrolled during active disease.

The nucleotide sequence reads as follows: TGTGCCAGCAGCCAAGATGGGGACAGGGGGAAAGAGACCCAGTACTTC. It is translated as CASSQDGDRGKETQYF. The chain uses TRBV3-1 (or the pseudogene TRBV3-2) and TRBJ2-5; 11 bases in the junction line up with TRBD1. Including cysteine and phenylalanine, the CDR3 has 16 amino acids. The read is trimmed to its CDR3 DNA, 48 bases read in frame from base 1. Taken from the germline V gene (reference sequence), the CDR1 and CDR2 loops are LGHDT and YNNKEL. Compared with germline, V lacks 0 bases and J lacks 3 bases; bases without a gene match: 3.